A selection of T cell receptor beta chains follows, all from one sample in a study of shared clonotypes between healthy human individuals. Clones were read by immunoSEQ multiplex PCR, and TCRdb kept only the in-frame ones, dropping some. Of around 1.4 million clones listed, about 98.5% are singletons. The sequencing sample was made of naive CD4+ T cells sorted from blood. The source is a man aged 30 to 45 in good health. Both conserved end residues are part of each CDR3. Fields, in order: J gene, D gene, V gene, clone size, CDR3 DNA, CDR3 protein. The D gene is left open where the match is weak. Clone size, where shown, is once, few, many, or a class for clones that have expanded.

j_call: TRBJ2-7
d_call: TRBD1
v_call: TRBV7-9
clone_size: NA
cdr3_nt: TGTGCCAGCAGGATGGACAGGGGGCTCGGTGAGCAGTACTTC
cdr3_aa: CASRMDRGLGEQYF

j_call: TRBJ2-2
d_call: NA
v_call: TRBV7-6
clone_size: once
cdr3_nt: TGTGCCAGCAGCTTAGCGGGGGGCGTCACCGGGGAGCTGTTTTTT
cdr3_aa: CASSLAGGVTGELFF

j_call: TRBJ1-5
d_call: TRBD1
v_call: TRBV18
clone_size: NA
cdr3_nt: TGTGCCAGCTCAACTTCGACAGGGAGGTACCAGCCCCAGCATTTT
cdr3_aa: CASSTSTGRYQPQHF

j_call: TRBJ1-5
d_call: NA
v_call: TRBV18
clone_size: NA
cdr3_nt: TGTGCCAGCTCTCCAACCTTACCTGCAGGAGTCAATCAGCCCCAGCATTTT
cdr3_aa: CASSPTLPAGVNQPQHF

j_call: TRBJ2-7
d_call: TRBD1
v_call: TRBV5-4
clone_size: once
cdr3_nt: TGTGCCAGCAGCTTCGGACAGGGACGGGTCGAGCAGTACTTC
cdr3_aa: CASSFGQGRVEQYF

j_call: TRBJ2-2
d_call: NA
v_call: TRBV14
clone_size: NA
cdr3_nt: TGTGCCAGCAGGCCTAGCGCAAACACCGGGGAGCTGTTTTTT
cdr3_aa: CASRPSANTGELFF

j_call: TRBJ2-7
d_call: NA
v_call: TRBV7-9
clone_size: NA
cdr3_nt: TGTGCCAGCAGCTTAGAGAGGCTCGGGGGCTCCTACGAGCAGTACTTC
cdr3_aa: CASSLERLGGSYEQYF

j_call: TRBJ2-7
d_call: NA
v_call: TRBV4-1
clone_size: NA
cdr3_nt: TGCGCCAGCAGCCAAGATCGCGCAGCAGCCTACGAGCAGTACTTC
cdr3_aa: CASSQDRAAAYEQYF

j_call: TRBJ1-2
d_call: TRBD1
v_call: TRBV15
clone_size: NA
cdr3_nt: TGTGCCACCAGCAGACCCGGGGACAGTAAGAACTATGGCTACACCTTC
cdr3_aa: CATSRPGDSKNYGYTF

j_call: TRBJ2-5
d_call: TRBD2
v_call: TRBV7-8
clone_size: NA
cdr3_nt: TGTGCCAGCAGCTTTCCCTCCGGGACTAGCCCCGGGACCCAGTACTTC
cdr3_aa: CASSFPSGTSPGTQYF

j_call: TRBJ2-3
d_call: NA
v_call: TRBV14
clone_size: NA
cdr3_nt: TGTGCCAGCAGCCATGCGGGTGGGTGGACAGATACGCAGTATTTT
cdr3_aa: CASSHAGGWTDTQYF

j_call: TRBJ2-3
d_call: NA
v_call: TRBV5-4
clone_size: NA
cdr3_nt: TGTGCCAGTGCCAATTTTCCCGAGAATACGCAGTATTTT
cdr3_aa: CASANFPENTQYF

j_call: TRBJ2-3
d_call: NA
v_call: TRBV29-1
clone_size: NA
cdr3_nt: TGCAGCGGGGCTACAGATACGCAGTATTTT
cdr3_aa: CSGATDTQYF

j_call: TRBJ1-2
d_call: NA
v_call: TRBV30
clone_size: NA
cdr3_nt: TGTGCCTGGAGTGTAACCGAGGGGAACGGCTACACCTTC
cdr3_aa: CAWSVTEGNGYTF

j_call: TRBJ1-4
d_call: TRBD1
v_call: TRBV5-1
clone_size: NA
cdr3_nt: TGCGCCAGCAGCTCGGGACAGGGAGGCACTAATGAAAAACTGTTTTTT
cdr3_aa: CASSSGQGGTNEKLFF

j_call: TRBJ2-7
d_call: TRBD1
v_call: TRBV5-1
clone_size: NA
cdr3_nt: TGCGCCAGCAGCAAACAGGGGTACGAGCAGTACTTC
cdr3_aa: CASSKQGYEQYF

j_call: TRBJ2-5
d_call: NA
v_call: TRBV28
clone_size: NA
cdr3_nt: TGTGCCAGCAGTTTATCATCAGGGTACCAAGAGACCCAGTACTTC
cdr3_aa: CASSLSSGYQETQYF

j_call: TRBJ2-5
d_call: NA
v_call: TRBV7-9
clone_size: NA
cdr3_nt: TGTGCCAGCAGGACCACCGAGACAGGACCTCAAGAGACCCAGTACTTC
cdr3_aa: CASRTTETGPQETQYF

j_call: TRBJ2-7
d_call: NA
v_call: TRBV5-4
clone_size: NA
cdr3_nt: TGTGCCAGCAGTCCGACAGGTGTCTACGAGCAGTACTTC
cdr3_aa: CASSPTGVYEQYF

j_call: TRBJ2-2
d_call: NA
v_call: TRBV5-1
clone_size: NA
cdr3_nt: TGCGCCAGCAGCTCCCCACGAGGGCCCGACTCGAACACCGGGGAGCTGTTTTTT
cdr3_aa: CASSSPRGPDSNTGELFF

j_call: TRBJ2-1
d_call: TRBD2
v_call: TRBV29-1
clone_size: NA
cdr3_nt: TGCAGCGTTGATCACATCCGGACTAGCGGGAGCTACAATGAGCAGTTCTTC
cdr3_aa: CSVDHIRTSGSYNEQFF

j_call: TRBJ2-1
d_call: TRBD2
v_call: TRBV6-1
clone_size: NA
cdr3_nt: TGTGCCAGCAGTGAATTTAGCGGGAGGTCCTACAATGAGCAGTTCTTC
cdr3_aa: CASSEFSGRSYNEQFF

j_call: TRBJ1-1
d_call: TRBD1
v_call: TRBV6-5
clone_size: NA
cdr3_nt: TGTGCCAGCAGTAGGGACAGGTTGAACACTGAAGCTTTCTTT
cdr3_aa: CASSRDRLNTEAFF

j_call: TRBJ2-5
d_call: NA
v_call: TRBV2
clone_size: NA
cdr3_nt: TGTGCCAGCAACAACCGGGACCGAGAGACCCAGTACTTC
cdr3_aa: CASNNRDRETQYF

j_call: TRBJ2-2
d_call: NA
v_call: TRBV10-1
clone_size: NA
cdr3_nt: TGCGCCAGCAGTGAGTGGGGGAGCACCGGGGAGCTGTTTTTT
cdr3_aa: CASSEWGSTGELFF

j_call: TRBJ2-2
d_call: TRBD1
v_call: TRBV10-3
clone_size: NA
cdr3_nt: TGTGCCATCAACACAGGGACAGGTCCCGGGGAGCTGTTTTTT
cdr3_aa: CAINTGTGPGELFF

j_call: TRBJ1-5
d_call: NA
v_call: TRBV7-2
clone_size: NA
cdr3_nt: TGTGCCAGCAGCTTAGTTCTGGGGCAGCCCCAGCATTTT
cdr3_aa: CASSLVLGQPQHF

j_call: TRBJ2-3
d_call: TRBD1
v_call: TRBV5-1
clone_size: once
cdr3_nt: TGCGCCAGCAGCTTAAGGACAGGGTTCACAGATACGCAGTATTTT
cdr3_aa: CASSLRTGFTDTQYF

j_call: TRBJ2-7
d_call: NA
v_call: TRBV4-3
clone_size: NA
cdr3_nt: TGCGCCAGCAGCCAAAATACGGGGAGGATGGGGAACGAGCAGTACTTC
cdr3_aa: CASSQNTGRMGNEQYF

j_call: TRBJ1-2
d_call: NA
v_call: TRBV25-1
clone_size: NA
cdr3_nt: TGTGCCAGCAGTCAAGGGACAAGCTATGGCTACACCTTC
cdr3_aa: CASSQGTSYGYTF

j_call: TRBJ2-7
d_call: TRBD2
v_call: TRBV5-4
clone_size: NA
cdr3_nt: TGTGCCAGCAGCTTGGAGGGATTAGAAGCGGGAGAGTGGGTTAGCGAGCAGTACTTC
cdr3_aa: CASSLEGLEAGEWVSEQYF

j_call: TRBJ2-7
d_call: TRBD1
v_call: TRBV30
clone_size: once
cdr3_nt: TGTGCCTGGGGGACAGGGACCCCGGGAGAGCAGTACTTC
cdr3_aa: CAWGTGTPGEQYF

j_call: TRBJ2-3
d_call: NA
v_call: TRBV4-3
clone_size: once
cdr3_nt: TGCGCCAGCAGCCAAGATTCGAAGCCGGTGACAGGCTACCACACAGATACGCAGTATTTT
cdr3_aa: CASSQDSKPVTGYHTDTQYF

j_call: TRBJ1-4
d_call: NA
v_call: TRBV28
clone_size: once
cdr3_nt: TGTGCCAGCACCCCATACGGGGGCTCTAATGAAAAACTGTTTTTT
cdr3_aa: CASTPYGGSNEKLFF

j_call: TRBJ2-3
d_call: TRBD2
v_call: TRBV19
clone_size: NA
cdr3_nt: TGTGCCAGTAGTATACTTCGGGGACTAGGAAACACAGATACGCAGTATTTT
cdr3_aa: CASSILRGLGNTDTQYF

j_call: TRBJ2-1
d_call: TRBD1
v_call: TRBV5-4
clone_size: once
cdr3_nt: TGTGCCAGCGAAGAGCTACAGGGGATTTACAATGAGCAGTTCTTC
cdr3_aa: CASEELQGIYNEQFF

j_call: TRBJ2-1
d_call: TRBD1
v_call: TRBV5-4
clone_size: NA
cdr3_nt: TGTGCCAGCAGGCCTAGACAGGGCCATGAGCAGTTCTTC
cdr3_aa: CASRPRQGHEQFF

j_call: TRBJ1-5
d_call: NA
v_call: TRBV5-1
clone_size: NA
cdr3_nt: TGCGCCAGCAGCTTGGGTGTCCAAGGAAATCAGCCCCAGCATTTT
cdr3_aa: CASSLGVQGNQPQHF

j_call: TRBJ2-1
d_call: TRBD1
v_call: TRBV5-1
clone_size: NA
cdr3_nt: TGCGCCAGCAGCAGGACAGGGTATGATGAGCAGTTCTTC
cdr3_aa: CASSRTGYDEQFF

j_call: TRBJ2-7
d_call: TRBD2
v_call: TRBV6-6
clone_size: NA
cdr3_nt: TGTGCCAGCAGCGTTCCCGGGACTACCTTTGGAGAGCAGTACTTC
cdr3_aa: CASSVPGTTFGEQYF

j_call: TRBJ2-7
d_call: NA
v_call: TRBV5-4
clone_size: NA
cdr3_nt: TGTGCCAGCAGCTTGTGGGACTACGAGCAGTACTTC
cdr3_aa: CASSLWDYEQYF

j_call: TRBJ2-1
d_call: TRBD1
v_call: TRBV6-6
clone_size: NA
cdr3_nt: TGTGCCAGCAGGCGGACAGGATCCAATGAGCAGTTCTTC
cdr3_aa: CASRRTGSNEQFF

j_call: TRBJ2-1
d_call: TRBD2
v_call: TRBV7-2
clone_size: NA
cdr3_nt: TGTGCCAGCAGCTTGGCGGGAGTCCCCTACAATGAGCAGTTCTTC
cdr3_aa: CASSLAGVPYNEQFF

j_call: TRBJ2-3
d_call: NA
v_call: TRBV10-3
clone_size: NA
cdr3_nt: TGTGCCATCAGTGATCGCACAGATACGCAGTATTTT
cdr3_aa: CAISDRTDTQYF

j_call: TRBJ2-3
d_call: TRBD2
v_call: TRBV7-2
clone_size: NA
cdr3_nt: TGTGCCAGCAGCTTAAATGTGGGGAGGGCATGGACGCAGTATTTT
cdr3_aa: CASSLNVGRAWTQYF